The 29 T cell receptor beta chains given below trace back to one sample, sequenced in a study of T cells in Graves' hyperthyroidism and ophthalmopathy. It was RNA transcripts that yielded the amplified TCR beta CDR3 regions. HTBI primers were used for first-round RT-PCR of the TCR CDR3. Using its own MiXCR run on the multiplex PCR reads, TCRdb lists one record per CDR3 protein. This table holds a few hundred thousand distinct CDR3 sequences, about 15% found once. The sequenced material came from blood. Receptors were obtained from a woman in her twenties or thirties with Graves' hyperthyroidism.

This clonotype showed up many times. This chain links TRBV20-1 with TRBJ1-1, with 8 bases fitting TRBD1. Per the germline V gene, CDR1 is DFQATT and CDR2 is SNEGSKA (reference sequence). The CDR3 length is 15 residues. V lost 0 bases to trimming and J lost 4 bases; unmatched junction nucleotides: 7. CDR3 nucleotides: TGCAGTGCTAGAGAAATTGGACAGGGAAGCACTGAAGCTTTCTTT. As protein: CSAREIGQGSTEAFF.

At least ten counts were recorded for this clonotype. The gene calls are TRBV27 and TRBJ1-6, with 9 bases that match TRBD1. The CDR3 covers 15 residues. Trimming cost V 3 bases and J 11 bases; bases outside gene matches: 8. CDR1 is MNHEY, CDR2 SMNVEV, per germline (reference sequence). The CDR3 DNA sequence: TGTGCCAGCAGTTTCGGGACAGGGAACGTCGCACCCCTCCACTTT. Protein: CASSFGTGNVAPLHF.

A few counts support this clonotype. The CDR3 DNA reads TGCGCCAGCAGCCGGACAGGGGGCGCGTCCGGGGAGCTGTTTTTT. Translating it yields CASSRTGGASGELFF. The V call is TRBV5-1, the J call TRBJ2-2, with TRBD1 identical over 11 bases. The CDR3 has 15 residues. V lost 4 bases, J lost 6 bases, and 5 bases stayed unmatched. The germline V gene has CDR1 SGHRS and CDR2 YFSETQ.

This clonotype was counted at least ten times. The chain couples TRBV29-1 to TRBJ2-5, with TRBD2 identical over 16 bases. The CDR3 is made up of 17 amino acids. Germline V lookup: CDR1 SQVTM, CDR2 ANQGSEA. V lost 1 base and J lost 2; bases outside the gene matches: 4. The CDR3 sequence: CSVEVLGLAGGQETQYF. DNA of the CDR3: TGCAGCGTTGAAGTCTTGGGACTAGCGGGAGGGCAAGAGACCCAGTACTTC.

Only a few counts were recorded for this clonotype. The rearrangement links TRBV28 to TRBJ2-7, with D possibly being TRBD1 (6 bases). The CDR3 runs to 13 residues. In germline, CDR1 is MDHEN, CDR2 SYDVKM. V lost 3 bases and J lost 9, with 15 bases in between. In DNA, the CDR3 is TGTGCCAGCAGTTTCCCCCCTGGGACACCGCAGTACTTC. Protein product: CASSFPPGTPQYF.

This clonotype came up many times. V is TRBV7-9 and J is TRBJ2-7; 7 positions agree with TRBD1. Unmatched junction bases numbered 7, after V lost 6 bases and J lost 2 bases. CDR1 and CDR2 (germline): SEHNR, FQNEAQ (reference sequence). CDR3 length: 14 amino acids. DNA of the CDR3: TGTGCCAGCAGTACCGGGACAGTAACCTACGAGCAGTACTTC. It codes for CASSTGTVTYEQYF.

This clonotype was picked up a small number of times. This chain uses TRBV29-1 with TRBJ2-1; no clear D. The CDR3 has 11 residues. CDR1 and CDR2 (germline): SQVTM, ANQGSEA. The V end lost 3 bases, the J end lost 7 bases, and 7 bases lay between the germline ends. DNA of the CDR3: TGCAGCGTTGATTGGGGTAATGAGCAGTTCTTC. Translated: CSVDWGNEQFF.

This chain connects TRBV20-1 to TRBJ2-7; the D gene is possibly TRBD1 (8 bases). V gave up 6 bases and J gave up 2 bases, with 17 bases separating them. The germline CDR1 and CDR2 sequences are DFQATT and SNEGSKA (reference sequence). This CDR3 comprises 14 residues. The CDR3 region is CSAPYRGRAYEQYF. CDR3 DNA sequence: TGCAGTGCGCCTTACAGGGGGAGGGCCTACGAGCAGTACTTC.

At least ten counts were recorded for this clonotype. The chain joins TRBV20-1 to TRBJ2-1, with TRBD2 identical over 8 bases. Germline V gives CDR1 DFQATT, CDR2 SNEGSKA (reference sequence). V dropped 5 bases and J dropped 7; count of bases not matched to a gene: 4. This CDR3 spans 12 amino acids. CDR3 protein: CSAQRERNEQFF. In nucleotides, the CDR3 is TGCAGTGCTCAGCGGGAGCGGAATGAGCAGTTCTTC.

The rearrangement uses TRBV28 and TRBJ2-7; 8 bases align to TRBD1. Germline-derived CDR1 and CDR2 are MDHEN and SYDVKM. Germline trimming cut 6 bases from V and 4 bases from J; bases unmatched to any gene: 8. The CDR3 has 14 amino acids. The CDR3 nucleotides are TGTGCCAGCAGCCAGACAGGGGAGTGGTACGAGCAGTACTTC. Translated: CASSQTGEWYEQYF. Drawing the rest from reference TRBV28 and TRBJ2-7, the complete variable domain is DVKVTQSSRYLVKRTGEKVFLECVQDMDHENMFWYRQDPGLGLRLIYFSYDVKMKEKGDIPEGYSVSREKKERFSLILESASTNQTSMYLCASSQTGEWYEQYFGPGTRLTVT.

This clonotype occurred many times. The chain couples TRBV5-6 to TRBJ2-7; D call uncertain. With 4 bases removed from V and 2 bases from J, the gap between germline ends came to 10 bases. Germline CDR1 reads SGHDT; CDR2 reads YYEEEE. There are 13 residues in the CDR3. The CDR3 bases are TGTGCCAGCAGCCTTCGGGCTACCTACGAGCAGTACTTC. Translating gives CASSLRATYEQYF.

This clonotype showed up many times. V gene TRBV27 combines with J gene TRBJ1-1; D gene ambiguous. V lost 7 bases to trimming and J lost 7 bases, with 10 bases between them. This CDR3 comprises 11 residues. Germline V gives CDR1 MNHEY, CDR2 SMNVEV (reference sequence). The CDR3 spells CASKRFDEAFF. As DNA, the CDR3 is TGTGCCAGCAAACGTTTTGATGAAGCTTTCTTT.

The rearrangement links TRBV20-1 to TRBJ2-1; D remains unclear. The CDR3 consists of 16 residues. In germline, CDR1 is DFQATT, CDR2 SNEGSKA (reference sequence). V was cut by 0 bases and J by 2 bases, with 14 bases left in between. CDR3: CSARESRARPYNEQFF. CDR3 bases: TGCAGTGCTAGAGAAAGTAGGGCAAGACCCTACAATGAGCAGTTCTTC.

This clonotype has ten or more counts. This rearrangement joins TRBV28 to TRBJ2-7; 9 nucleotides align to TRBD2. The CDR3 sequence is 12 residues long. The J segment lost 5 bases and the V segment lost 8 bases, leaving 4 bases of the junction unmatched. Germline CDR1 reads MDHEN; CDR2 reads SYDVKM. This CDR3 reads CASFSGRDEQYF. DNA for the CDR3: TGTGCCAGCTTTAGCGGGAGAGACGAGCAGTACTTC. The full variable domain, in which reference TRBV28 and TRBJ2-7 provide the parts outside the CDR3, is DVKVTQSSRYLVKRTGEKVFLECVQDMDHENMFWYRQDPGLGLRLIYFSYDVKMKEKGDIPEGYSVSREKKERFSLILESASTNQTSMYLCASFSGRDEQYFGPGTRLTVT.

This clonotype occurred a few times. The chain couples TRBV2 to TRBJ1-4; 7 nucleotides agree with TRBD1. V lost 5 bases to trimming and J lost 6 bases; unmatched junction nucleotides: 6. The germline V gene encodes CDR1 SNHLY and CDR2 FYNNEI. This CDR3 has 14 amino acids. The CDR3 bases are TGTGCCAGCAGTCTCCAGGGGGGGTATGAAAAACTGTTTTTT. It is translated as CASSLQGGYEKLFF.

The genes are TRBV29-1 and TRBJ2-3, with D possibly matching TRBD2 (5 bases). Germline assignment: CDR1 SQVTM and CDR2 ANQGSEA. Trimming removed 7 bases at V and 0 bases at J, with 14 bases between. CDR3 length: 14 residues. The CDR3 sequence is CSAESGSSTDTQYF. The CDR3 nucleotides are TGCAGCGCCGAAAGCGGATCTAGCACAGATACGCAGTATTTT.

V and J are TRBV29-1 and TRBJ2-7; 9 positions match TRBD1. Germline trimming cut 3 bases from V and 3 bases from J; bases unmatched to any gene: 9. This CDR3 comprises 15 residues. Germline V gene data show CDR1 as SQVTM and CDR2 as ANQGSEA. As DNA, the CDR3 is TGCAGCGTTGAGGTCACAGGGGGCGCTTTCTACGAGCAGTACTTC. Translating it yields CSVEVTGGAFYEQYF.

This chain uses TRBV15 with TRBJ2-5; D remains ambiguous. This CDR3 is built from 12 residues. V was trimmed by 0 bases and J by 7 bases, leaving 6 bases between them. Germline V CDR1 and CDR2: LNHNV, YYDKDF (reference sequence). CDR3 sequence (DNA): TGTGCCACCAGCAGAGACGTCTGGACCCAGTACTTC. This sequence encodes CATSRDVWTQYF.

J is TRBJ1-3 and V is TRBV12-3 or TRBV12-4; D call uncertain. There are 13 residues in the CDR3. The ends were cut back, 5 bases at V and 3 bases at J, with 8 bases in the middle. CDR3 amino acids: CASSPLNGNTIYF. CDR3 DNA sequence: TGTGCCAGCAGTCCTTTAAATGGAAACACCATATATTTT.

This clonotype showed up many times. The chain joins TRBV12-3 or TRBV12-4 to TRBJ2-7, with D perhaps TRBD1 (5 bases). Trimming took off 2 bases at V and 6 bases at J, with 11 bases between the two ends. The CDR3 loop spans 13 amino acids. The CDR3 loop is CASSLQGLGEQYF. As DNA, the CDR3 is TGTGCCAGCAGTTTACAGGGTTTGGGCGAGCAGTACTTC.

This clonotype has only a few counts. The chain links TRBV13 to TRBJ2-3, with 11 bases lining up with TRBD2. V was clipped by 7 bases and J by 0 bases; unmatched bases: 6. Germline loops: CDR1 PRHDT, CDR2 FYEKMQ (reference sequence). This CDR3 is 16 amino acids long. CDR3: CASKLAGDASTDTQYF. CDR3 DNA: TGTGCCAGCAAACTAGCGGGAGACGCTAGCACAGATACGCAGTATTTT.

The chain is built from TRBV5-1 and TRBJ2-2; D is possibly TRBD2 (5 bases). V dropped 4 bases and J dropped 2 bases, with 12 bases sitting between them. The CDR3 covers 15 residues. Germline-derived CDR1 and CDR2 are SGHRS and YFSETQ. In nucleotides, the CDR3 is TGCGCCAGCAGCCCGGACTGGAGAAACACCGGGGAGCTGTTTTTT. Protein product: CASSPDWRNTGELFF.

This chain joins TRBV24-1 and TRBJ2-2; 8 nucleotides align to TRBD1. The V gene's germline CDR1 is KGHDR and CDR2 SFDVKD. The V segment lost 4 bases and the J segment 7 bases; nucleotides outside the gene matches: 10. CDR3 length: 16 amino acids. As DNA, the CDR3 is TGTGCCACCAGTGAACCGTCATCAGGACAGGGCGGGGAGCTGTTTTTT. Its translation: CATSEPSSGQGGELFF.

This clonotype was recorded many times. The gene calls are TRBV24-1 and TRBJ2-7, with 7 positions matching TRBD1. Germline V gene sequence: CDR1 KGHDR, CDR2 SFDVKD. V was pared by 4 bases and J by 6 bases, with 5 bases of the junction left unmatched. CDR3 length: 13 amino acids. The CDR3 nucleotides are TGTGCCACCAGTGAAACAGGGGTGGTCGAGCAGTACTTC. This encodes CATSETGVVEQYF.

In the case of this clonotype: The junction and the germline gene differ at one end; a read error may be behind it. This rearrangement joins TRBV7-9 to TRBJ2-7; TRBD1 agrees at 7 bases. The germline V gene has CDR1 SEHNR and CDR2 FQNEAQ (reference sequence). This CDR3 is 16 amino acids long. The CDR3 sequence: CASSPRGTVSSYERYF. The CDR3 nucleotides read TGTGCCAGCAGCCCGAGGGGGACAGTGAGCTCCTACGAGCGGTACTTC.

This clonotype was recorded a few times. The CDR3: CASSTTDRNTEAFF. CDR3 coding DNA: TGTGCCAGCAGCACCACTGACAGGAACACTGAAGCTTTCTTT. This chain uses TRBV5-4 with TRBJ1-1; perhaps TRBD1 as D (5 bases). The germline V gene has CDR1 SGHNT and CDR2 YYREEE (reference sequence). The CDR3 totals 14 residues. V was cut by 4 bases and J by 1 base, with 11 bases left in between.

V is TRBV7-9 and J is TRBJ1-6, with TRBD1 as a possible D gene (5 bases). The CDR3 is 14 residues long. V gave up 5 bases and J gave up 9 bases, with 14 bases separating them. CDR1 and CDR2 (germline): SEHNR, FQNEAQ (reference sequence). CDR3 bases: TGTGCCAGCAGCGCCCGGGACGAGGCTTCACCCCTCCACTTT. As protein: CASSARDEASPLHF.

This clonotype was counted only a few times. V and J are TRBV19 and TRBJ1-1, with 8 bases identical to TRBD1. CDR1 is LNHDA and CDR2 is SQIVND in the germline V gene (reference sequence). V lost 3 bases and J lost 5; bases outside the gene matches: 5. This CDR3 region has 14 residues. Written as DNA, the CDR3 is TGTGCCAGTAGTATCATCCAGGGGGCAACTGAAGCTTTCTTT. This gives the protein CASSIIQGATEAFF.

The chain uses TRBV20-1 and TRBJ2-7; 9 bases line up with TRBD2. Germline V gene data show CDR1 as DFQATT and CDR2 as SNEGSKA (reference sequence). CDR3 length equals 15 residues. V lost 1 base and J lost 0; bases outside the gene matches: 4. The CDR3 coding sequence is TGCAGTGCTAGAGCCCTAGCGGGGTTCTCCTACGAGCAGTACTTC. Residues: CSARALAGFSYEQYF.